A selection of T cell receptor beta chains follows, all from one sample in a study of early T cells in non-severe SARS-CoV-2 infection. MiXCR, run by TCRdb on the 5' RACE reads, gives a single entry per CDR3 protein. This table has 55,000 to 70,000 distinct CDR3 sequences, around 4.7% appearing once. Specimen: whole blood. The receptors originated from an adult who was a healthcare worker with PCR-confirmed SARS-CoV-2 infection or an uninfected control (not recorded which). Each CDR3 is given with its conserved first and last residue. A D gene is named only where the DNA matches it firmly. Expanded clones get a size class; other rows say once, few or many, or leave the size out.

clone_size | j_call | v_call | d_call | cdr3_aa | cdr3_nt
many | TRBJ1-2 | TRBV28 | TRBD1 | CASRFYGTAKLYGYTF | TGTGCCAGCAGATTTTACGGGACAGCCAAATTGTATGGCTACACCTTC
many | TRBJ2-3 | TRBV7-3 | TRBD2 | CASRPGLAGEDTQYF | TGTGCCAGCAGACCGGGACTAGCGGGAGAAGATACGCAGTATTTT
few | TRBJ1-1 | TRBV5-4 | TRBD1 | CASSSRDRGTTEAFF | TGTGCCAGCAGCTCCCGGGACAGGGGTACCACTGAAGCTTTCTTT
many | TRBJ2-2 | TRBV27 | NA | CASSLDFYTGELFF | TGTGCCAGCAGTTTAGACTTCTACACCGGGGAGCTGTTTTTT
many | TRBJ2-7 | TRBV20-1 | TRBD1 | CSASGTGETLYEQYF | TGCAGTGCTAGTGGTACAGGGGAGACCTTATACGAGCAGTACTTC
NA | TRBJ2-2 | TRBV7-8 | NA | CASSLVQGPGELFF | TGTGCCAGCAGCTTAGTACAGGGTCCCGGGGAGCTGTTTTTT
few | TRBJ2-1 | TRBV6-1 | NA | CASSEQGIEQFF | TGTGCCAGCAGTGAACAAGGTATCGAGCAGTTCTTC
many | TRBJ2-7 | TRBV15 | NA | CATSREPGLIYEQYF | TGTGCCACCAGCAGAGAGCCGGGCCTGATCTACGAGCAGTACTTC
many | TRBJ2-4 | TRBV5-5 | NA | CASSPQGGNIQYF | TGTGCCAGCAGCCCACAGGGAGGAAACATTCAGTACTTC
many | TRBJ2-6 | TRBV9 | TRBD2 | CASSERKGLAGPKVLTF | TGTGCCAGCAGCGAGAGAAAGGGACTAGCGGGGCCCAAGGTCCTGACTTTC
many | TRBJ1-1 | TRBV20-1 | NA | CSPGLMDGNTEAFF | TGCAGTCCCGGACTCATGGACGGGAACACTGAAGCTTTCTTT
NA | TRBJ2-7 | TRBV20-1 | NA | CSARSDTSYEQYF | TGCAGTGCTAGATCTGACACCTCCTACGAGCAGTACTTC
many | TRBJ1-1 | TRBV30 | NA | CAWTHYGEAFF | TGTGCCTGGACCCATTATGGTGAAGCTTTCTTT
many | TRBJ1-4 | TRBV15 | NA | CATSRNSEKLFF | TGTGCCACCAGCAGGAACAGTGAAAAACTGTTTTTT
many | TRBJ1-2 | TRBV7-9 | NA | CASSLALSGGYTF | TGTGCCAGCAGCTTAGCCCTAAGTGGAGGCTACACCTTC
many | TRBJ2-1 | TRBV4-1 | TRBD2 | CASSQLAGAGNEQFF | TGCGCCAGCAGCCAACTAGCGGGAGCGGGTAATGAGCAGTTCTTC
many | TRBJ1-6 | TRBV16 | NA | CASSQSPDPPLHF | TGTGCCAGCAGCCAATCGCCGGATCCCCCCCTCCACTTT
many | TRBJ2-7 | TRBV29-1 | TRBD1 | CSVARQGTNEQYF | TGCAGCGTTGCCAGACAGGGGACGAACGAGCAGTACTTC
NA | TRBJ2-7 | TRBV7-8 | TRBD2 | CASSLVSPSGSYEQYF | TGTGCCAGCAGCTTAGTCTCCCCTAGCGGGAGTTACGAGCAGTACTTC
many | TRBJ2-1 | TRBV27 | TRBD1 | CASSLQAGGTGLYEQFF | TGTGCCAGCAGTTTACAAGCGGGCGGGACAGGGCTGTATGAGCAGTTCTTC
few | TRBJ2-3 | TRBV5-5 | NA | CASLLGGSTDTQYF | TGTGCCAGCTTGTTGGGGGGCTCGACAGATACGCAGTATTTT
few | TRBJ2-7 | TRBV5-4 | NA | CATSSLRSYEQYF | TGTGCCACCTCCTCGTTGAGGTCCTACGAGCAGTACTTC
many | TRBJ1-1 | TRBV7-8 | NA | CASSLVAQNTEAFF | TGTGCCAGCAGCTTAGTGGCGCAGAACACTGAAGCTTTCTTT
few | TRBJ2-7 | TRBV20-1 | TRBD2 | CSATSRAGGHHEQYF | TGCAGTGCTACTAGTCGAGCGGGAGGGCACCACGAGCAGTACTTC
NA | TRBJ2-5 | TRBV5-4 | TRBD1 | CASSFPGQAEETQYF | TGTGCCAGCAGCTTTCCGGGACAGGCGGAAGAGACCCAGTACTTC
many | TRBJ2-5 | TRBV12-3/TRBV12-4 | TRBD2 | CASSLQGREGTQYF | TGTGCCAGCAGTCTACAGGGACGGGAGGGGACCCAGTACTTC
few | TRBJ2-7 | TRBV7-6 | NA | CASRANPSNYEQYF | TGTGCCAGCAGAGCCAATCCTTCCAACTACGAGCAGTACTTC
many | TRBJ1-3 | TRBV6-1 | NA | CASSEGGYELRGNTIYF | TGTGCCAGCAGTGAAGGTGGTTACGAACTTAGAGGAAACACCATATATTTT
many | TRBJ1-1 | TRBV12-3/TRBV12-4 | TRBD1 | CASRKTGDTEAFF | TGTGCCAGCAGGAAGACAGGGGACACTGAAGCTTTCTTT
many | TRBJ2-1 | TRBV7-6 | TRBD1 | CASSSLPLQGNYNEQFF | TGTGCCAGCAGCTCCCTTCCCCTACAGGGGAACTACAATGAGCAGTTCTTC
few | TRBJ2-5 | TRBV20-1 | NA | CSANGGPAETQYF | TGCAGTGCTAATGGAGGGCCCGCGGAGACCCAGTACTTC
many | TRBJ2-1 | TRBV27 | NA | CASSPQDYYNEQFF | TGTGCCAGCAGTCCCCAGGACTATTACAATGAGCAGTTCTTC
many | TRBJ2-1 | TRBV20-1 | TRBD2 | CSARDPSGSSYNEQFF | TGCAGTGCTAGAGATCCTAGCGGGAGCTCCTACAATGAGCAGTTCTTC
many | TRBJ1-5 | TRBV3-1 | NA | CASSQARNQPQHF | TGTGCCAGCAGCCAGGCCAGGAATCAGCCCCAGCATTTT
many | TRBJ1-1 | TRBV7-2 | NA | CASSLASDDNAFF | TGTGCCAGCAGCTTAGCGTCGGACGACAACGCTTTCTTT
NA | TRBJ1-5 | TRBV28 | NA | CASRDAGTNQPQHF | TGTGCCAGCAGAGACGCAGGGACCAATCAGCCCCAGCATTTT
many | TRBJ2-7 | TRBV11-2 | NA | CASSPLTYEQYF | TGTGCCAGCAGCCCGCTGACCTACGAGCAGTACTTC
many | TRBJ2-4 | TRBV11-2 | NA | CASSEQGAGRDIQYF | TGTGCCAGCAGCGAGCAGGGGGCAGGGAGGGACATTCAGTACTTC
NA | TRBJ2-7 | TRBV19 | TRBD1 | CASTQDRGGDEQYF | TGTGCCAGTACCCAGGACAGGGGAGGTGACGAGCAGTACTTC
many | TRBJ1-4 | TRBV6-6 | NA | CASSYEAEAPNEKLFF | TGTGCCAGCAGTTATGAGGCTGAAGCTCCTAATGAAAAACTGTTTTTT